This entry concerns a single T cell receptor (beta chain). Its antigen specificity is not known. The input lacks base qualities; no much larger clone sits a single base away. Using the deep immunoSEQ assay, TCR CDR3 regions were amplified from genomic DNA by multiplex PCR. Extracted genomic DNA from each cell subset was spread evenly across all wells of several immunoSEQ 96-well plates, with each plate serving as a replicate. For sorted subsets, around 200 ng genomic DNA, equal to about 30,000 T cell genomes, was loaded into each replicate PCR. The purified libraries were quantified using a Qubit 3.0 fluorometer, sized with a Bioanalyzer 2100, and then quantified again using the KAPA Library Quantification kit. Every immunoSEQ 96-well plate was sequenced on a dedicated single-read 150-cycle Illumina NextSeq 550 flow cell. The source study handled its data this way. Because only junctional sequences without quality scores were contained in the immunoSEQ output, filtering matching that applied to full-length reads could not be performed. Sequences were annotated with PyIR, a Python wrapper for IgBLAST v1.9, and V/J genes and CDR3 were assigned using IMGT germline references. Reads were filtered out if the reads had weak V/J assignments (E-value above 1e-6), no CDR3, stop codons, out-of-frame junctions, or ambiguous translated residues. V3J clonotypes were defined by identical inferred V gene, J gene, and CDR3 amino acid sequence. Percentage overlap between repertoires was computed as shared unique clonotypes divided by the size of the smaller repertoire. Three approaches were used to assess repertoire richness: RTK rarefaction, the Chao1 estimator, and Recon v2.1 estimates of unobserved clonotypes. Generation probabilities were computed with OLGA for all TCRbeta clonotypes obtained by the gDNA method from a few donors. Held by TCRdb, this immuneACCESS table contains in-frame sequences only and omits some clones. Under half of the omission traces to an unresolved V gene where checked; the cause of the rest is unknown. V, J and clone size derive from that table, while D and trimming were established from the DNA sequence. Recorded for this sample are nearly 600,000 clones; nearly 97% of them occurred a single time. Of the sample, roughly 0.1% falls within the top ten clones.

This entry is derived from a study of shared clonotypes between healthy human individuals (dated by TCRdb to between 2020 and 2021). About the investigation overall: The cohort comprised a couple of women and a few men aged 18 to 49 years. Between about 0.9 and 9 billion PBMCs per donor were obtained by leukapheresis. To estimate repertoire size and how much clonotype sharing occurs between individuals, the study deeply sequenced the blood TCR repertoires of about five healthy adults. Different laboratories and diverse techniques were used to prepare libraries and sequence TCR repertoires, to increase sequencing depth and limit assay-specific biases. For each donor, CD4 naive and CD4 memory were each run on three plates, CD8 naive on two plates, and CD8 memory on one plate. General study outcomes and caveats: Estimated clonotype richness was generally larger for naive than for memory subsets. Pairwise subsampling led to the expectation that sequencing depth would affect the degree of clonotype sharing among donors. Incomplete sequencing was indicated by rarefaction of sorted-subset datasets, despite the large sequencing depth. The genetic and exposure-history diversity represented was limited by the small number of donors. Sharing across several donors was observed for about 5% of naive CD4, 3% to 4% of naive CD8, 2% to 2.5% of memory CD4, and roughly 0.4% of memory CD8 clonotypes. Only blood was sampled, and tissue TCR repertoires likely differ from those in blood. Compared with non-shared clonotypes, the clonotypes found in all four sorted-subset donors had higher generation probabilities.

The junction shows trimming of 3 bases on V and 0 bases on J, plus 14 bases between the germline ends. From the cysteine through the phenylalanine, the CDR3 covers 16 amino acids. Only the CDR3 part of the read is kept: 48 bases, read in frame from the first base. From a lookup of the germline V gene (reference sequence), CDR1 and CDR2 are LNHDA and SQIVND. CD8 naive samples consisted of CD45RO-negative cells that were positively selected for CCR7, yielding a CD45RA+CCR7+ population without TemRA cells. Donors were healthy HIV-negative adults with no recently reported acute infections or vaccinations. Every donor was a Caucasian adult living in Nashville, Tennessee, USA. Blood was collected by leukapheresis, and PBMCs were isolated by Ficoll-Histopaque density gradient centrifugation and then cryopreserved in liquid nitrogen vapor phase. Analytical flow cytometry was used to check the purity and quantity of each magnetically sorted T cell population. Each sorted fraction had its genomic DNA isolated and then quantified by UV absorbance on a Nanodrop 2000c.

The V and J genes are TRBV19 and TRBJ1-2, with the D segment identity uncertain. This sequence was found in a woman aged 30 to 39 in good health. Sequenced sample: naive CD8+ T cells sorted from blood. According to the study, the label for this sample's cell subset or site signals: CD45RA+CCR7+. The base sequence is TGTGCCAGTAGTATCCTCGCAGGCCTAGCTAACTATGGCTACACCTTC. It is translated as CASSILAGLANYGYTF.